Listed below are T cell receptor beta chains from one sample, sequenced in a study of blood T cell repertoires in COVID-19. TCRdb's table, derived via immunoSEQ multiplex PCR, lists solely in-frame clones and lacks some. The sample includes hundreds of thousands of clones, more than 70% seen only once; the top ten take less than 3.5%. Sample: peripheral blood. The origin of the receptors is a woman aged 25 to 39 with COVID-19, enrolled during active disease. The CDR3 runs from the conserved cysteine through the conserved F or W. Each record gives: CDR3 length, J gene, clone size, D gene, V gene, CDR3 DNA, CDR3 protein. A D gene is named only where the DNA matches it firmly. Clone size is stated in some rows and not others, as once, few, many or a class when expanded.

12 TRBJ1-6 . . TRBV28 TGTGCCAGCAGTTATGGCCATTCACCCCTCCACTTT CASSYGHSPLHF
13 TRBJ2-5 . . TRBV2 TGTGCCAGCAAGGCCAGGGTGTGGGAGACCCAGTACTTC CASKARVWETQYF
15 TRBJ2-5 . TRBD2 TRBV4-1 TGCGCCAGCAGCCAAGATAGCGGGGGGGGAGAGACCCAGTACTTC CASSQDSGGGETQYF
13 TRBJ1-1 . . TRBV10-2 TGCGCCAGCACTGGCAGGATGAACACTGAAGCTTTCTTT CASTGRMNTEAFF
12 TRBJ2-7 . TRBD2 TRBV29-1 TGCAGCGCTCGAGGCGGGGGCTACGAGCAGTACTTC CSARGGGYEQYF
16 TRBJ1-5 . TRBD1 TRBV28 TGTGCCAGCAGTTCCCGATGGGGGGACAGGAGTCAGCCCCAGCATTTT CASSSRWGDRSQPQHF
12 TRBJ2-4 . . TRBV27 TGTGCCAGCAGTTTTGCGGGCAACATTCAGTACTTC CASSFAGNIQYF
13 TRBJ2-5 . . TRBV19 TGTGCCACTGCTCGCAGGCCACAAGAGACCCAGTACTTC CATARRPQETQYF
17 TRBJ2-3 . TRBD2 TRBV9 TGTGCCAGCAGCGCAACCGCGGGGGGCCTAAGCACAGATACGCAGTATTTT CASSATAGGLSTDTQYF
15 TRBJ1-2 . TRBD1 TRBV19 TGTGCCAGTAGTACTCCGCGTTCAGGGGGCCATGGCTACACCTTC CASSTPRSGGHGYTF
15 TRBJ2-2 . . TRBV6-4 TGTGCCAGCAGTTCCCAGGGGTTGAACACCGGGGAGCTGTTTTTT CASSSQGLNTGELFF
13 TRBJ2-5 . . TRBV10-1 TGCGCCAGCAGTGAGTACAGCCAAGAGACCCAGTACTTC CASSEYSQETQYF
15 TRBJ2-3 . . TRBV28 TGTGCCAGCATCGCGGGCCGGGTTGTCACAGATACGCAGTATTTT CASIAGRVVTDTQYF
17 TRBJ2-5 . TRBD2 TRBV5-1 TGCGCCAGCAGAAGGAATTCGGGGACTAGCGGGCGAGAGACCCAGTACTTC CASRRNSGTSGRETQYF
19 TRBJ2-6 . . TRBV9 TGTGCCAGCAATATCAACCGACAGGAGCCGGGCTCTGGGGCCAACGTCCTGACTTTC CASNINRQEPGSGANVLTF
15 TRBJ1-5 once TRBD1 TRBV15 TGTGCCACCAGCAGAGCCAGGGACAGGAATCAGCCCCAGCATTTT CATSRARDRNQPQHF
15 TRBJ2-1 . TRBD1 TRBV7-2 TGTGCCAGCAGCTTAAGGACAGGGGGGGAAAATGAGCAGTTCTTC CASSLRTGGENEQFF
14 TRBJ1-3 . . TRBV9 TGTGCCAGCAGATCAATGGACAGTGGAAACACCATATATTTT CASRSMDSGNTIYF
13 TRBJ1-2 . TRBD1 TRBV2 TGTGCCAGCAGTGACGAAGGGACAGGAGGCTACACCTTC CASSDEGTGGYTF
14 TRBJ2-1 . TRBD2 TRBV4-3 TGCGCCAGCAGCCAAGTTCGGACTAGCTATGAGCAGTTCTTC CASSQVRTSYEQFF
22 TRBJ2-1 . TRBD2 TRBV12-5 TGTGCTAGTGGTCCTAAATCACACGGACTAGCGGGAGTCATAAGAAGGGCGAATGAGCAGTTCTTC CASGPKSHGLAGVIRRANEQFF
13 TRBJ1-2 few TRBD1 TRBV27 TGTGCCAGCAGTCCCCGGACAGGGGATGGCTACACCTTC CASSPRTGDGYTF
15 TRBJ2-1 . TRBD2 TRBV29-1 TGCAGCGTCCTCACTGGGGAGACTAGCGGGAATGAGCAGTTCTTC CSVLTGETSGNEQFF
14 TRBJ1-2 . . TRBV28 TGTGCCAGCAGTTTTGGTTGGGGGGGCTATGGCTACACCTTC CASSFGWGGYGYTF
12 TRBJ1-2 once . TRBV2 TGTGCCAGCAGTGAGCGAGGCGGTGGCTACACCTTC CASSERGGGYTF
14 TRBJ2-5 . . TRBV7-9 TGTGCCGCAAAGCGGCGCTCAGGTGCAGAGACCCAGTACTTC CAAKRRSGAETQYF
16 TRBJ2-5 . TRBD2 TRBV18 TGTGCCAGCTCACCATCGGGACTAGCTCGGAGCGAGACCCAGTACTTC CASSPSGLARSETQYF
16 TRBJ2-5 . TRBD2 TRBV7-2 TGTGCCAGCAGCACAGGACTAGCGGGATTCTTTGAGACCCAGTACTTC CASSTGLAGFFETQYF
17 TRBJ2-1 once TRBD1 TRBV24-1 TGTGCCACCAGTGGTCTGAAACGGGACAGAGGATCCAATGAGCAGTTCTTC CATSGLKRDRGSNEQFF
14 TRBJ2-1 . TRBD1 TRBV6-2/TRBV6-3 TGTGCCAGCAGTGACAGGGTTGGGTACAATGAGCAGTTCTTC CASSDRVGYNEQFF
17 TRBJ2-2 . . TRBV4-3 TGCGCCAGCAGCCAAGAATGGGGTACAGGGCTGACCGGGGAGCTGTTTTTT CASSQEWGTGLTGELFF
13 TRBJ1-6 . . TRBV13 TGTGCCAGCAGCGGGGGGGCATATTCACCCCTCCACTTT CASSGGAYSPLHF
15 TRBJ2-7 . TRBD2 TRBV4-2 TGTGCCAGCAGCCAGCCGGGACTAGCGGGGTACGAGCAGTACTTC CASSQPGLAGYEQYF
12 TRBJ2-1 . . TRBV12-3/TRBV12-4 TGTGCCAGCAGGAAGATTACTAATGAGCAGTTCTTC CASRKITNEQFF
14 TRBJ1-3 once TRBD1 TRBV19 TGTGCTTCAGGGGGAGATGACTCTGGAAACACCATATATTTT CASGGDDSGNTIYF
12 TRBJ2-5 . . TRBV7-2 TGTGCCAGCAGCACTAGCCGGGAGACCCAGTACTTC CASSTSRETQYF
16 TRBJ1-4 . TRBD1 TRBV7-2 TGTGCCAGCAGCCTCAACCGGGGACAGGGTCTAGAAAAACTGTTTTTT CASSLNRGQGLEKLFF
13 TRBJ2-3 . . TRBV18 TGTGCCAGCTCACCGACAAGAGCAGATACGCAGTATTTT CASSPTRADTQYF
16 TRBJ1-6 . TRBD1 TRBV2 TGTGCCAGCAGCTATCCGACAGGGCGCTATAATTCACCCCTCCACTTT CASSYPTGRYNSPLHF
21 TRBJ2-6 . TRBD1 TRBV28 TGTGCCAGCAGTTTTATGGCGTCAGGGGGCGAGGTTAACTCTGGGGCCAACGTCCTGACTTTC CASSFMASGGEVNSGANVLTF
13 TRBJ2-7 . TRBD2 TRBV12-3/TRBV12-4 TGTGCCAGCAGTTTATGGGGGGGAAACGAGCAGTACTTC CASSLWGGNEQYF